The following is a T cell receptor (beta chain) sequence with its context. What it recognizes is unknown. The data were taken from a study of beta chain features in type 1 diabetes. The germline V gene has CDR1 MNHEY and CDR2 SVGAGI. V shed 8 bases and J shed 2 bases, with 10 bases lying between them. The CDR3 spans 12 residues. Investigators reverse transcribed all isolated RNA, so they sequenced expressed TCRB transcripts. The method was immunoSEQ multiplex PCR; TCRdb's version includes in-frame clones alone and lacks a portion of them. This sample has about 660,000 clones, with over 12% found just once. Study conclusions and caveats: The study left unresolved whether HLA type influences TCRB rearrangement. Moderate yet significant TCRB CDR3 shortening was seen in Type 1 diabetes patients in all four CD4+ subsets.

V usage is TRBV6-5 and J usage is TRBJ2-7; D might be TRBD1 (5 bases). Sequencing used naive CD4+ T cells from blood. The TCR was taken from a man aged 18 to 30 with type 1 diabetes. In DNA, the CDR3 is TGTGCCAGCCGTACAGGACCCTACGAGCAGTACTTC. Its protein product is CASRTGPYEQYF.